The 13 T cell receptor beta chains reported below all come from one sample, sequenced in a study of shared clonotypes between healthy human individuals. Naive CD8 isolation took CD45RO-negative cells positively selected for CCR7 and excluded terminally differentiated effector memory CD45RA+ cells. Some clones are missing from TCRdb's copy, which holds only in-frame ones; the method was immunoSEQ multiplex PCR. The sample shows over 2 million clones, approximately 94% of them seen only once. Sample: naive CD8+ T cells sorted from blood. The receptors were sampled from a man younger than 35 in good health.

J is TRBJ2-7 and V is TRBV7-9; 9 bases align to TRBD1. Germline values: CDR1 SEHNR, CDR2 FQNEAQ (reference sequence). V was pared by 4 bases and J by 4 bases, with 11 bases of the junction left unmatched. There are 16 residues in the CDR3. CDR3 DNA sequence: TGTGCCAGCAGCTCACAAACCGGGACAGGGCGGTACGAGCAGTACTTC. Translation gives CASSSQTGTGRYEQYF. Looking up the rest from reference TRBV7-9 and TRBJ2-7 gives the full variable domain: DTGVSQNPRHKITKRGQNVTFRCDPISEHNRLYWYRQTLGQGPEFLTYFQNEAQLEKSRLLSDRFSAERPKGSFSTLEIQRTEQGDSAMYLCASSSQTGTGRYEQYFGPGTRLTVT.

The rearrangement uses TRBV7-9 and TRBJ2-3; TRBD1 agrees at 8 bases. The V segment lost 5 bases and the J segment 0 bases; nucleotides outside the gene matches: 7. Germline values: CDR1 SEHNR, CDR2 FQNEAQ (reference sequence). This CDR3 comprises 16 residues. The CDR3 sequence: CASSPRTGRSTDTQYF. CDR3 DNA: TGTGCCAGCAGCCCCCGGACAGGGCGAAGCACAGATACGCAGTATTTT.

V and J are TRBV28 and TRBJ1-3; 8 nucleotides align to TRBD1. Germline V gene lookup returns CDR1 MDHEN and CDR2 SYDVKM. The CDR3 runs to 14 residues. Losses at the gene ends were 7 bases for V and 2 bases for J; bases not matched to a gene: 4. The chain's CDR3 is CASKLQGAGNTIYF. The CDR3 nucleotides are TGTGCCAGCAAATTACAGGGGGCTGGAAACACCATATATTTT.

This chain links TRBV5-1 with TRBJ2-7, with D possibly matching TRBD2 (5 bases). The CDR3 loop spans 15 amino acids. The germline gives CDR1 SGHRS, CDR2 YFSETQ. V was cut by 2 bases and J by 0 bases, with 12 bases left in between. DNA for the CDR3: TGCGCCAGCAGCTTTATGAGTGGGAGCTCCTACGAGCAGTACTTC. It encodes CASSFMSGSSYEQYF.

The genes are TRBV30 and TRBJ1-2; 10 bases map to TRBD1. V lost 3 bases to trimming and J lost 8 bases; unmatched junction nucleotides: 15. The CDR3 spans 16 residues. From germline, CDR1 is GTSNPN and CDR2 SVGIG (reference sequence). CDR3 nucleotides: TGTGCCTGGAGGGGACCGGGACAGGGGTTATCTGGAGGCTACACCTTC. Protein sequence: CAWRGPGQGLSGGYTF. Full variable domain (remainder filled in from reference TRBV30 and TRBJ1-2): SQTIHQWPATLVQPVGSPLSLECTVEGTSNPNLYWYRQAAGRGLQLLFYSVGIGQISSEVPQNLSASRPQDRQFILSSKKLLLSDSGFYLCAWRGPGQGLSGGYTFGSGTRLTVV.

This clone was seen a few times. The gene calls are TRBV2 and TRBJ2-7, with D tentatively TRBD1 (5 bases). The germline V gene encodes CDR1 SNHLY and CDR2 FYNNEI. The CDR3 has 15 amino acids. V lost 5 bases and J lost 0, with 14 bases in between. CDR3 amino acids: CASSPSAGYSYEQYF. CDR3 in DNA: TGTGCCAGCAGTCCCAGCGCAGGGTACTCCTACGAGCAGTACTTC.

The chain uses TRBV6-9 and TRBJ2-2; 8 nucleotides agree with TRBD2. The germline gives CDR1 MNHGY, CDR2 SVAAGI. V lost 1 base and J lost 2; bases outside the gene matches: 3. This CDR3 spans 16 amino acids. CDR3 loop: CASSYFREGNTGELFF. The CDR3, as DNA: TGTGCCAGCAGTTATTTTCGGGAGGGAAACACCGGGGAGCTGTTTTTT.

This chain links TRBV6-1 with TRBJ1-1, with a weak D call TRBD1 (5 bases). This CDR3 has 14 amino acids. Per germline, CDR1 MNHNS and CDR2 SASEGT. V was cut by 8 bases and J by 4 bases, with 17 bases left in between. The CDR3 sequence: CASLIRDFPTEAFF. The CDR3 region has the DNA TGTGCCAGCTTAATCCGGGACTTTCCCACTGAAGCTTTCTTT.

The chain is built from TRBV4-1 and TRBJ2-1; tentative D call: TRBD2 (5 bases). The CDR3 is 16 residues long. Germline values: CDR1 MGHRA, CDR2 YSYEKL. V dropped 1 base and J dropped 5 bases, with 15 bases sitting between them. DNA for the CDR3: TGCGCCAGCAGCCAAGTAACCCTCGGACTCAACAATGAGCAGTTCTTC. Translating gives CASSQVTLGLNNEQFF.

The chain employs TRBV7-9 and TRBJ2-7, with 10 nucleotides matching TRBD1. Germline V CDR1 and CDR2: SEHNR, FQNEAQ (reference sequence). Germline trimming cut 7 bases from V and 4 bases from J; bases unmatched to any gene: 10. This CDR3 contains 15 residues. The CDR3 loop is CASTQSWDRGYEQYF. Written as DNA, the CDR3 is TGTGCCAGCACCCAAAGCTGGGACAGGGGATACGAGCAGTACTTC.

Concerning this clone: Other DNA sequences in the same sample also yield this CDR3. The chain recombines TRBV28 with TRBJ2-7, with 7 bases identical to TRBD1. CDR3 size: 14 residues. V gave up 4 bases and J gave up 0 bases; unmatched junction bases: 3. Germline V lookup: CDR1 MDHEN, CDR2 SYDVKM. CDR3 sequence (DNA): TGTGCCAGCAGTTACAGGGGCTTCTCCTACGAGCAGTACTTC. Its protein product is CASSYRGFSYEQYF. The variable domain in full, with the rest retrieved from reference TRBV28 and TRBJ2-7, is DVKVTQSSRYLVKRTGEKVFLECVQDMDHENMFWYRQDPGLGLRLIYFSYDVKMKEKGDIPEGYSVSREKKERFSLILESASTNQTSMYLCASSYRGFSYEQYFGPGTRLTVT.

A remark on this clone: The sample holds other DNA sequences that translate to the same CDR3. The genes are TRBV4-1 and TRBJ2-7; 7 bases align to TRBD1. The CDR3 is made up of 14 amino acids. Looked up from germline, CDR1 is MGHRA and CDR2 is YSYEKL. After removal of 3 bases from V and 2 bases from J, the junction contained 4 bases not matched to a gene. CDR3 DNA: TGCGCCAGCAGCCACAGGGACAGTACCTACGAGCAGTACTTC. Residues: CASSHRDSTYEQYF.

The rearrangement uses TRBV27 and TRBJ1-1, with a tentative D call TRBD1 (5 bases). Germline CDR1 MNHEY, CDR2 SMNVEV (reference sequence). Between the trimmed V and J ends, which lost 1 base and 2 bases, there was a span of 11 bases. The CDR3 runs to 15 residues. The DNA of the CDR3 is TGTGCCAGCAGTTTATTACGGGGCGGAAACACTGAAGCTTTCTTT. Amino acids: CASSLLRGGNTEAFF.